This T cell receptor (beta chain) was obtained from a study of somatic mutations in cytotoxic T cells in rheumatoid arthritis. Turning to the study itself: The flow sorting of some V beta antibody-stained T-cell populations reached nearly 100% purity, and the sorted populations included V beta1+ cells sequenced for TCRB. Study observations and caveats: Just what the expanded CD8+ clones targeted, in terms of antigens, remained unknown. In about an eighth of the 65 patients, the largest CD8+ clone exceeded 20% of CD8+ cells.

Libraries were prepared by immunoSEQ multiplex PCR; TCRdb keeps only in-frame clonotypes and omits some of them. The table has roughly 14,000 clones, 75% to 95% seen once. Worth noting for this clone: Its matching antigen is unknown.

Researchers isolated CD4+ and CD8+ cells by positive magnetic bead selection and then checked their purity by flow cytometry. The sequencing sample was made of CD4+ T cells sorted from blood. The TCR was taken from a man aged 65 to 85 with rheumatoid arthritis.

The CDR3 DNA is TGCGCCAGCCGCCCGGGAGCGGGGGGCTATGGCTACACCTTC. Translated, it gives CASRPGAGGYGYTF. The rearrangement uses TRBV5-1 and TRBJ1-2; possible D gene TRBD1, 5 bases. The CDR3 is made up of 14 amino acids. In germline, CDR1 is SGHRS, CDR2 YFSETQ. V lost 7 bases and J lost 4, with 17 bases in between.